The rows below give T cell receptor beta chains drawn from one sample of a study of shared clonotypes between healthy human individuals. TCRdb's table, derived via immunoSEQ multiplex PCR, lists solely in-frame clones and lacks some. The top ten hold more than 0.1% of the sample, which has around 2.3 million clones, around 95% seen once. The specimen was naive CD4+ T cells sorted from blood. The receptors here all came from a man younger than 35 in good health. CDR3s include the opening cysteine and the closing phenylalanine or tryptophan. The D gene is left open where the match is weak. Size is stated for part of the rows, as once, few or many counts, or as a class when the clone is expanded.

size	D	V	J	CDR3	DNA
-	-	TRBV27	TRBJ2-2	CASSLFQRTNTGELFF	TGTGCCAGCAGTTTATTCCAGCGTACGAACACCGGGGAGCTGTTTTTT
-	-	TRBV5-1	TRBJ1-1	CASSLSSGQTEAFF	TGCGCCAGCAGCTTGTCATCAGGACAGACTGAAGCTTTCTTT
-	-	TRBV6-5	TRBJ2-7	CASSSGGNRYEQYF	TGTGCCAGCAGCTCCGGGGGCAACCGCTACGAGCAGTACTTC
-	-	TRBV19	TRBJ1-2	CASSPRNRGYGYTF	TGTGCCAGTAGTCCAAGGAACAGAGGCTATGGCTACACCTTC
once	-	TRBV2	TRBJ1-5	CASKRSWVDSNQPQHF	TGTGCCAGCAAACGTTCGTGGGTCGATAGCAATCAGCCTCAGCATTTT
-	-	TRBV18	TRBJ2-7	CASSPGPYEQYF	TGTGCCAGCTCACCAGGCCCCTACGAGCAGTACTTC
-	-	TRBV18	TRBJ2-7	CASSPGVYEQYF	TGTGCCAGCTCACCGGGCGTCTACGAGCAGTACTTC
-	-	TRBV30	TRBJ2-1	CAWSATRTYNEQFF	TGTGCCTGGAGTGCGACTAGAACCTACAATGAGCAGTTCTTC
-	TRBD2	TRBV11-1	TRBJ2-7	CASSFTSGASYEQYF	TGTGCCAGCAGCTTTACTAGCGGGGCTAGTTACGAGCAGTACTTC
-	TRBD2	TRBV5-5	TRBJ2-7	CASSFQAGTIYEQYF	TGTGCCAGCAGCTTCCAAGCGGGAACAATCTACGAGCAGTACTTC
once	-	TRBV7-2	TRBJ2-7	CASSPRLNYEQYF	TGTGCCAGCAGCCCAAGACTCAACTACGAGCAGTACTTC
-	TRBD2	TRBV7-7	TRBJ2-3	CASRFPSGDSDTQYF	TGTGCTAGCAGATTTCCTAGCGGGGATAGTGATACGCAGTATTTT
-	-	TRBV21-1	TRBJ2-3	CASRIVTDTQYF	TGTGCCAGCCGGATAGTTACAGATACGCAGTATTTT
-	TRBD1	TRBV19	TRBJ1-5	CASSGTGVRPQHF	TGTGCCAGTAGTGGTACAGGGGTGAGGCCCCAGCATTTT
-	TRBD1	TRBV4-1	TRBJ2-5	CASSQGQGRETQYF	TGCGCCAGCAGCCAAGGACAGGGCCGGGAGACCCAGTACTTC
-	-	TRBV6-1	TRBJ1-5	CASSEAGGYSNQPQHF	TGTGCCAGCAGTGAAGCCGGGGGGTATAGCAATCAGCCCCAGCATTTT
-	-	TRBV30	TRBJ1-4	CAWNQGRGEKLFF	TGTGCCTGGAACCAGGGTCGCGGAGAAAAACTGTTTTTT
once	TRBD1	TRBV27	TRBJ1-5	CASSFRQGGQPQHF	TGTGCCAGCAGTTTCCGACAGGGGGGTCAGCCCCAGCATTTT
-	-	TRBV6-5	TRBJ1-1	CASSIGDEAFF	TGTGCCAGCAGTATCGGGGATGAAGCTTTCTTT
-	-	TRBV6-1	TRBJ2-1	CASTSGGGNSNEQFF	TGTGCCAGCACGAGTGGGGGGGGCAACTCCAATGAGCAGTTCTTC
-	-	TRBV5-1	TRBJ2-2	CASSLGVGLSTGELFF	TGCGCCAGCAGCTTGGGCGTGGGGCTGAGCACCGGGGAGCTGTTTTTT
-	TRBD1	TRBV28	TRBJ1-6	CASSFPRQGGSPLHF	TGTGCCAGCAGTTTTCCCCGACAGGGTGGTTCACCCCTCCACTTT
-	TRBD1	TRBV6-5	TRBJ1-6	CASSYPTGGSPLHF	TGTGCCAGCAGTTATCCGACAGGGGGCTCACCCCTCCACTTT
-	TRBD1	TRBV7-9	TRBJ2-4	CASSIQGVGIQYF	TGTGCCAGCAGCATCCAGGGGGTGGGCATTCAGTACTTC
once	TRBD1	TRBV5-6	TRBJ1-5	CASSLRDRPNQPQHF	TGTGCCAGCAGCCTCCGGGACAGGCCCAATCAGCCCCAGCATTTT
-	TRBD1	TRBV6-6	TRBJ1-1	CASSIQGAWAFF	TGTGCCAGCAGTATACAGGGGGCATGGGCTTTCTTT
-	-	TRBV28	TRBJ1-2	CASTSGTANYGYTF	TGTGCCAGCACCTCCGGGACGGCTAACTATGGCTACACCTTC
-	-	TRBV5-8	TRBJ2-3	CASSGGPARHTQYF	TGTGCCAGCAGCGGGGGTCCTGCTAGGCATACGCAGTATTTT
-	-	TRBV6-5	TRBJ1-2	CASSVHRSDNYGYTF	TGTGCCAGCAGTGTCCACAGGAGTGACAACTATGGCTACACCTTC
-	-	TRBV18	TRBJ2-3	CASSPFSGLSKDTQYF	TGTGCCAGCTCGCCCTTTTCAGGGTTATCTAAAGATACGCAGTATTTT
-	TRBD1	TRBV6-4	TRBJ1-6	CASSDQGASSPLHF	TGTGCCAGCAGTGACCAGGGGGCTTCCTCACCCCTCCACTTT
-	TRBD2	TRBV7-2	TRBJ2-1	CASSPSGGSYNEQFF	TGTGCCAGCAGCCCTAGCGGGGGGTCCTACAATGAGCAGTTCTTC